One sample yielded the 28 T cell receptor beta chains listed below, sequenced in a study of T cell responses to AZD1222 COVID-19 vaccine (dated by TCRdb to the early 2020s). Read against the paper, the sample's time point label means: about 28 days (+/-7) after the second vaccine dose. Libraries were built with the immunoSEQ multiplex PCR assay. Imported from immuneACCESS, the table was reduced by TCRdb to in-frame sequences with V and J called. These copies leave out some clones; in studies compared against another copy, an unresolved V gene accounts for under half, and the cause of the remainder is not known. For this sample there are about 140,000 clones; over 90% appear just once. The top ten constitute around 3.5% of the sample. The sample was peripheral blood, taken 28 days after the second AZD1222 dose. The receptors were sampled from an adult who received the AZD1222 COVID-19 vaccine.

This chain joins TRBV3-1 (or the pseudogene TRBV3-2) and TRBJ2-7; possibly TRBD2 for D (6 bases). CDR3 length: 12 residues. Germline values: CDR1 LGHDT, CDR2 YNNKEL (reference sequence). The V end was cut by 1 base, the J end by 9 bases, with 10 bases between. CDR3 DNA: TGTGCCAGCAGCCAAGGGGGAGGCGGGCAGTACTTC. It translates to CASSQGGGGQYF.

This clone was recorded once. This chain uses TRBV15 with TRBJ1-5; 7 bases align to TRBD1. Trimming removed 8 bases from V and 3 bases from J; junction bases left unmatched: 1. The CDR3 has 12 amino acids. Per the germline V gene, CDR1 is LNHNV and CDR2 is YYDKDF (reference sequence). CDR3 in DNA: TGTGCCACCGGGACAGTCAATCAGCCCCAGCATTTT. Translation: CATGTVNQPQHF.

The rearrangement links TRBV6-1 to TRBJ1-2; D perhaps matches TRBD1 (6 bases). CDR1 MNHNS and CDR2 SASEGT come from the germline V gene. The CDR3 is made up of 15 amino acids. V was shortened by 1 base and J by 6 bases, with 15 bases between the two germline ends. CDR3 sequence: CASSEVFGGQDGYTF. The CDR3 DNA sequence: TGTGCCAGCAGTGAAGTATTCGGGGGGCAAGATGGCTACACCTTC.

The rearrangement links TRBV4-2 to TRBJ2-5; 7 positions match TRBD1. The CDR3 loop spans 15 amino acids. V lost 3 bases to trimming and J lost 2 bases; unmatched junction nucleotides: 6. The germline V gene encodes CDR1 LGHNA and CDR2 YNFKEQ. The CDR3 loop reads CASSQDPGQQETQYF. In DNA form, the CDR3 reads TGTGCCAGCAGCCAGGATCCGGGACAGCAAGAGACCCAGTACTTC.

The chain is built from TRBV14 and TRBJ1-1; TRBD1 agrees at 7 bases. The CDR3 contains 17 residues. Germline assignment: CDR1 SGHDN and CDR2 FVKESK. Trimming removed 3 bases from V and 0 bases from J; junction bases left unmatched: 10. CDR3 nucleotides: TGTGCCAGCAGCCACCGGGACAGCCGAGCTATGAACACTGAAGCTTTCTTT. This codes for CASSHRDSRAMNTEAFF.

This chain joins TRBV7-2 and TRBJ2-6; the match to TRBD1 covers 8 bases. With V trimmed by 5 bases and J by 11 bases, 11 bases remained unmatched. This CDR3 contains 15 residues. Germline CDR1 reads SGHTA; CDR2 reads FQGNSA. The CDR3 coding sequence is TGTGCCAGCAGCCTCCCACCAGCAGGGGGCCACGTCCTGACTTTC. Its translation is CASSLPPAGGHVLTF.

The V gene is TRBV2, the J gene TRBJ2-2; weak D call: TRBD1 (6 bases). The V and J ends lost 4 bases and 0 bases respectively, with 12 bases between them. The CDR3 length is 16 residues. In germline, CDR1 is SNHLY, CDR2 FYNNEI. CDR3 sequence reads: CASSATDSSNTGELFF. The CDR3 DNA is TGTGCCAGCAGTGCGACGGACAGCTCGAACACCGGGGAGCTGTTTTTT.

This chain connects TRBV27 to TRBJ2-7; D gene ambiguous. Germline V gene sequence: CDR1 MNHEY, CDR2 SMNVEV (reference sequence). CDR3 length: 10 amino acids. Trimming removed 7 bases at V and 7 bases at J, with 8 bases between. The CDR3 loop is CASKGSEQYF. In nucleotides, the CDR3 is TGTGCCAGCAAGGGCTCGGAGCAGTACTTC.

The chain couples TRBV5-4 to TRBJ2-1; weak D call: TRBD2 (5 bases). Germline V gene sequence: CDR1 SGHNT, CDR2 YYREEE (reference sequence). V dropped 0 bases and J dropped 9 bases, with 10 bases sitting between them. The CDR3 runs to 13 residues. CDR3 region: CASSLDRGGEQFF. The CDR3 nucleotides are TGTGCCAGCAGCTTGGACAGAGGAGGTGAGCAGTTCTTC.

The V gene is TRBV7-9, the J gene TRBJ1-1; TRBD1 agrees at 8 bases. The germline gives CDR1 SEHNR, CDR2 FQNEAQ (reference sequence). The CDR3 spans 13 residues. V lost 5 bases to trimming and J lost 10 bases; unmatched junction nucleotides: 9. The CDR3 coding sequence is TGTGCCAGCAGCCGTGGACAGGGAATGACAGCTTTCTTT. This translates into CASSRGQGMTAFF.

The chain carries TRBV15 and TRBJ1-4; D might be TRBD1 (5 bases). The CDR3 length is 13 residues. Trimming took off 0 bases at V and 16 bases at J, with 15 bases between the two ends. Per the germline V gene, CDR1 is LNHNV and CDR2 is YYDKDF (reference sequence). CDR3 protein: CATSRDFRDPGFF. The CDR3 DNA reads TGTGCCACCAGCAGAGATTTTAGGGACCCCGGGTTTTTT. Based on the CDR3 plus reference TRBV15 and TRBJ1-4, the full variable domain is DAMVIQNPRYQVTQFGKPVTLSCSQTLNHNVMYWYQQKSSQAPKLLFHYYDKDFNNEADTPDNFQSRRPNTSFCFLDIRSPGLGDTAMYLCATSRDFRDPGFFGSGTQLSVL.

This chain joins TRBV10-3 and TRBJ1-6, with a tentative D call TRBD1 (5 bases). This CDR3 has 12 residues. Per germline, CDR1 ENHRY and CDR2 SYGVKD. V lost 9 bases and J lost 7, with 10 bases in between. The CDR3 reads CAIATDNSPLHF. CDR3 nucleotides: TGTGCCATTGCGACAGACAATTCACCCCTCCACTTT.

This sequence joins TRBV7-2 and TRBJ2-5, with 7 bases matching TRBD2. Germline V lookup: CDR1 SGHTA, CDR2 FQGNSA. The CDR3 is 16 residues long. With V trimmed by 3 bases and J by 1 base, 8 bases remained unmatched. Here the CDR3 reads CASSFNGGSTQETQYF. CDR3 bases: TGTGCCAGCAGCTTTAACGGCGGGAGCACCCAAGAGACCCAGTACTTC.

This clone occurred once. V gene TRBV15 combines with J gene TRBJ2-1; D is undetermined. This CDR3 is 13 amino acids long. CDR1 and CDR2 (germline): LNHNV, YYDKDF (reference sequence). V dropped 6 bases and J dropped 3 bases, with 9 bases sitting between them. CDR3 coding DNA: TGTGCCACCAGGGCAGGAATCTACAATGAGCAGTTCTTC. This translates into CATRAGIYNEQFF.

J is TRBJ2-1 and V is TRBV6-2 or TRBV6-3; 7 nucleotides agree with TRBD2. There are 15 residues in the CDR3. V lost 6 bases and J lost 0; bases outside the gene matches: 5. Germline CDR1 and CDR2: MNHEY and SVGEGT. The CDR3 DNA follows: TGTGCCAGCAGCGACGGGACTAACTCCTACAATGAGCAGTTCTTC. Its translation: CASSDGTNSYNEQFF.

This chain links TRBV19 with TRBJ2-7; D unclear. Between the trimmed V and J ends, which lost 5 bases and 0 bases, there was a span of 8 bases. This CDR3 has 13 residues. Germline assignment: CDR1 LNHDA and CDR2 SQIVND (reference sequence). The CDR3 here is CASSELNSYEQYF. The CDR3, as DNA: TGTGCCAGTAGTGAACTGAACTCCTACGAGCAGTACTTC. The full variable domain, its missing parts supplied by reference TRBV19 and TRBJ2-7, is DGGITQSPKYLFRKEGQNVTLSCEQNLNHDAMYWYRQDPGQGLRLIYYSQIVNDFQKGDIAEGYSVSREKKESFPLTVTSAQKNPTAFYLCASSELNSYEQYFGPGTRLTVT.

This clone has only a few counts. The chain is built from TRBV7-2 and TRBJ2-2; no definite D call. CDR1 and CDR2 from the germline V gene are SGHTA and FQGNSA. V lost 3 bases, J lost 0 bases, and 5 bases lay in between. This CDR3 is built from 14 residues. CDR3 nucleotide sequence: TGTGCCAGCAGCTTGGTCGCGAACACCGGGGAGCTGTTTTTT. Amino acids: CASSLVANTGELFF.

This clone came up many times. The rearrangement links TRBV7-6 to TRBJ1-1, with a weak D call TRBD1 (5 bases). Between the trimmed V and J ends, which lost 1 base and 8 bases, there was a span of 5 bases. In germline, CDR1 is SGHVS, CDR2 FNYEAQ. The CDR3 has 11 residues. The chain's CDR3 is CASSLGGEAFF. The CDR3 DNA sequence: TGTGCCAGCAGCTTAGGGGGGGAAGCTTTCTTT.

The chain combines TRBV28 with TRBJ2-1, with TRBD1 matching 7 bases. In germline, CDR1 is MDHEN, CDR2 SYDVKM. J was trimmed by 2 bases and V by 6 bases; bases with no gene match: 7. The CDR3 is 15 amino acids. For the CDR3, the DNA is TGTGCCAGCAGCCTGCCGGGACAGCCCTACAATGAGCAGTTCTTC. It is translated as CASSLPGQPYNEQFF.

V is TRBV6-5 and J is TRBJ2-1; TRBD2 agrees at 9 bases. V was pared by 4 bases and J by 8 bases, with 9 bases of the junction left unmatched. The CDR3 covers 15 residues. The germline V gene has CDR1 MNHEY and CDR2 SVGAGI. DNA for the CDR3: TGTGCCAGCAGTTGGGGGACTAGCTCCTTCGATGAGCAGTTCTTC. Amino acid sequence: CASSWGTSSFDEQFF.

The chain is built from TRBV27 and TRBJ1-5, with a possible D match to TRBD1 (5 bases). Trimming removed 6 bases at V and 0 bases at J, with 12 bases between. Germline assignment: CDR1 MNHEY and CDR2 SMNVEV (reference sequence). The CDR3 loop spans 15 amino acids. In DNA, the CDR3 is TGTGCCAGCAGCACCTCAGGGCTTAGCAATCAGCCCCAGCATTTT. Amino acid sequence: CASSTSGLSNQPQHF.

The chain carries TRBV5-1 and TRBJ2-1, with 10 bases fitting TRBD2. CDR3 size: 15 residues. V dropped 4 bases and J dropped 3; count of bases not matched to a gene: 4. CDR1 and CDR2 from the germline V gene are SGHRS and YFSETQ. In DNA, the CDR3 is TGCGCCAGCAGCGACGGACTAGCGGACTACAATGAGCAGTTCTTC. Encoded protein: CASSDGLADYNEQFF.

This clone was seen only once. This rearrangement joins TRBV5-6 to TRBJ2-1; 11 bases fit TRBD2. J lost 12 bases, V lost 0 bases, and 8 bases had no gene match. The CDR3 sequence is 15 residues long. Germline CDR1 and CDR2: SGHDT and YYEEEE. The CDR3 DNA reads as TGTGCCAGCAGCTTGGGATCTAGCGGGAGGAAGGGGCAGTTCTTC. Amino acid sequence: CASSLGSSGRKGQFF.

The J gene is TRBJ1-5, the V gene TRBV19, with 7 nucleotides matching TRBD1. The CDR3 consists of 17 residues. The ends lost 4 bases at V and 2 bases at J; junction bases unmatched: 11. The germline V gene has CDR1 LNHDA and CDR2 SQIVND (reference sequence). The CDR3 DNA reads TGTGCCAGTAGTAATACAGGAAGGGGGCGAGGCAATCAGCCCCAGCATTTT. It encodes CASSNTGRGRGNQPQHF.

The chain couples TRBV19 to TRBJ1-5; D ambiguous. V lost 3 bases and J lost 0, with 15 bases in between. CDR1 and CDR2 from the germline V gene are LNHDA and SQIVND (reference sequence). The CDR3 is 17 residues long. The DNA for the CDR3 is TGTGCCAGTAGTATGAGGATGGAGTTTAATAGCAATCAGCCCCAGCATTTT. This codes for CASSMRMEFNSNQPQHF.

This clone came up once. This rearrangement joins TRBV19 to TRBJ1-1; D may be TRBD1 (6 bases). CDR1 and CDR2 (germline): LNHDA, SQIVND (reference sequence). Between the trimmed V and J ends, which lost 5 bases and 0 bases, there was a span of 13 bases. The CDR3 is 15 amino acids. Here the CDR3 DNA reads TGTGCCAGTAGTTCTAGACAGGCCCTGAACACTGAAGCTTTCTTT. Its protein product is CASSSRQALNTEAFF.

A note on this clone: Other DNA variants within this sample encode the same CDR3. The chain employs TRBV28 and TRBJ1-3; 8 bases line up with TRBD1. CDR1 and CDR2 (germline): MDHEN, SYDVKM. The J segment lost 5 bases and the V segment lost 6 bases, leaving 6 bases of the junction unmatched. CDR3 size: 14 residues. CDR3 in amino acids: CASSPQGARNTIYF. In DNA form, the CDR3 reads TGTGCCAGCAGCCCCCAGGGGGCTAGAAACACCATATATTTT.

The V gene is TRBV9, the J gene TRBJ1-2; D is perhaps TRBD1 (6 bases). Germline V gene lookup returns CDR1 SGDLS and CDR2 YYNGEE. Trimming pared 4 bases from V and 9 bases from J, leaving 19 bases between. The CDR3 spans 14 residues. The CDR3 bases are TGTGCCAGCAGCCCCGGGGGGGCACTATATCGCTACACCTTC. This codes for CASSPGGALYRYTF.